This TCR beta chain derives from a study of PD-L1 blockade in urothelial cancer. Overall study findings and caveats: At 3 weeks on treatment, tumor-associated clones expanded more with durable benefit.

Time point here: pretreatment peripheral blood. The V end lost 5 bases, the J end lost 3 bases, and 7 bases lay between the germline ends. The CDR3 runs 12 residues. Germline CDR1 KGHSH, CDR2 LQKENI. Produced via immunoSEQ multiplex PCR; TCRdb's table is partial and in-frame only. The repertoire holds around 60,000 clones, with roughly 79% as singletons. A remark on this clone: Its target is unknown.

The chain joins TRBV18 to TRBJ1-1, with unresolved D. The sample consisted of PBMCs, taken around atezolizumab (anti-PD-L1) treatment. This receptor was identified in a man aged 65-85 years with urothelial cancer. The DNA for the CDR3 is TGTGCCAGCTCAGTATTCGACACTGAAGCTTTCTTT. Protein sequence: CASSVFDTEAFF.